This T cell receptor beta chain was sequenced for a study of technical replicates of blood from a handful of donors. Germline CDR1 reads SGHVS; CDR2 reads FNYEAQ. The J segment lost 0 bases and the V segment lost 7 bases, leaving 9 bases of the junction unmatched. CDR3 size: 16 residues. Generated by immunoSEQ multiplex PCR, the TCRdb table keeps only in-frame clones and is missing some. Found here are 70,000 or so clones, 92% of them singletons; the top ten hold 0.42%. This receptor was identified in a human donor in good health. Sequencing was carried out using T cells isolated from PBMCs. J is TRBJ2-1 and V is TRBV7-6; 7 bases fit TRBD2. The CDR3 DNA follows: TGTGCCAGCACTCCCACCCCTAGCGGCTCCTACAATGAGCAGTTCTTC. The encoded protein is CASTPTPSGSYNEQFF.